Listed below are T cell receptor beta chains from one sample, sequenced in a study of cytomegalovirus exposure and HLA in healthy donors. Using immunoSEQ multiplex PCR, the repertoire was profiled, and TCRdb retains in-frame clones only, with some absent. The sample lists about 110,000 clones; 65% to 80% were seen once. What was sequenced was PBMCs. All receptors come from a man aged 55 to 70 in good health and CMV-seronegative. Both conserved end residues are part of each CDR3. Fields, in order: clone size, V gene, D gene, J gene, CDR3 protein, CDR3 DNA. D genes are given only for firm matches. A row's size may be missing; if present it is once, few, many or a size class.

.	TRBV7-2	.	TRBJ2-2	CASSLSPPGELFF	TGTGCCAGCAGCTTAAGCCCACCCGGGGAGCTGTTTTTT
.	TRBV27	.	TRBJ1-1	CASSLSGAAEAFF	TGTGCCAGCAGTCTATCAGGGGCTGCTGAAGCTTTCTTT
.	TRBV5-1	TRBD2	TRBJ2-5	CASSGTSGGQETQYF	TGCGCCAGCAGCGGGACTAGCGGGGGCCAAGAGACCCAGTACTTC
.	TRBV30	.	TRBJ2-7	CAWSAWGRDEQYF	TGTGCCTGGAGCGCCTGGGGGCGCGACGAGCAGTACTTC
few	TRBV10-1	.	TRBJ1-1	CASSPPEGERNTEAFF	TGCGCCAGCAGCCCCCCAGAGGGGGAGCGGAACACTGAAGCTTTCTTT
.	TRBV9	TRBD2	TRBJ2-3	CASSASGGVTDTQYF	TGTGCCAGCAGCGCTAGCGGGGGGGTCACAGATACGCAGTATTTT
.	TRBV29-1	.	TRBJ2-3	CSVDRVQGSTDTQYF	TGCAGCGTTGATAGGGTCCAGGGGAGCACAGATACGCAGTATTTT
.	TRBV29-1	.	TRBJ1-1	CSVEAARDTEAFF	TGCAGCGTTGAGGCCGCCAGGGACACTGAAGCTTTCTTT
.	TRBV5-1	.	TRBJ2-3	CASSLNGDSTDTQYF	TGCGCCAGCAGCTTAAACGGGGATAGCACAGATACGCAGTATTTT
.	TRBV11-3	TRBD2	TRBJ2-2	CASRPTSGHGELFF	TGTGCCAGCAGACCGACTAGCGGACACGGGGAGCTGTTTTTT
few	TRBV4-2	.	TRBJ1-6	CASSQDSVQVQANSPLHF	TGTGCCAGCAGCCAAGATAGTGTACAGGTACAGGCTAATTCACCCCTCCACTTT
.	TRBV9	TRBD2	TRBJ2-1	CASSVAGSGWSNEQFF	TGTGCCAGCAGCGTAGCCGGTAGCGGGTGGTCCAATGAGCAGTTCTTC
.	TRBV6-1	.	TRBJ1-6	CASSEANRNSPLHF	TGTGCCAGCAGTGAAGCAAACAGGAATTCACCCCTCCACTTT
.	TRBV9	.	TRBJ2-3	CASSRSPPDTQYF	TGTGCCAGCAGCCGTTCCCCCCCAGATACGCAGTATTTT
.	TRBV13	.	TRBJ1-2	CASSLGSGRYGYTF	TGTGCCAGCAGCTTAGGGTCAGGGCGCTATGGCTACACCTTC
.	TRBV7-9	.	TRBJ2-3	CASSFVQGLTDTQYF	TGTGCCAGCAGCTTTGTGCAGGGCCTCACAGATACGCAGTATTTT
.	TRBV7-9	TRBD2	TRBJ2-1	CASSLSLAGSYNEQFF	TGTGCCAGCAGCTTATCCCTAGCGGGGTCCTACAATGAGCAGTTCTTC
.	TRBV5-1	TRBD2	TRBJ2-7	CASSLSAGGAYEQYF	TGCGCCAGCAGCCTGTCGGCGGGGGGAGCCTACGAGCAGTACTTC
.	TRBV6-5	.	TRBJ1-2	CASSYNRDVGYTF	TGTGCCAGCAGTTACAACAGGGACGTCGGCTACACCTTC
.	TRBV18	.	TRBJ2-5	CASSPQGQETQYF	TGTGCCAGCTCACCACAGGGGCAAGAGACCCAGTACTTC
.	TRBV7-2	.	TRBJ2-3	CASGRLASTDTQYF	TGTGCCAGCGGTCGGCTAGCCTCCACAGATACGCAGTATTTT
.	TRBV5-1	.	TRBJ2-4	CASSLAVTEKNIQYF	TGCGCCAGCAGCTTGGCCGTGACAGAAAAAAACATTCAGTACTTC
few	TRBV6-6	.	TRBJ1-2	CASMQQENYGYTF	TGTGCCAGCATGCAACAGGAGAACTATGGCTACACCTTC
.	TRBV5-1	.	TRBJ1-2	CASSLGENYGYTF	TGCGCCAGCAGCTTGGGAGAGAACTATGGCTACACCTTC
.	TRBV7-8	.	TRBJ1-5	CASGSRGYQPQHF	TGTGCCAGCGGCTCTAGGGGGTATCAGCCCCAGCATTTT
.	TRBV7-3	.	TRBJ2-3	CASSLAGLATDTQYF	TGTGCCAGCAGCTTAGCAGGGCTGGCCACAGATACGCAGTATTTT
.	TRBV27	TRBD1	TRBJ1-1	CASSTYGTGEDTEAFF	TGTGCCAGCAGTACCTATGGGACAGGGGAAGACACTGAAGCTTTCTTT
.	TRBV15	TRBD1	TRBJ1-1	CATSRGGQGGGRDTEAFF	TGTGCCACCAGCAGAGGGGGACAGGGAGGAGGTCGAGACACTGAAGCTTTCTTT
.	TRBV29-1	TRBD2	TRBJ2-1	CSAGLAGNNEQFF	TGCAGCGCAGGACTAGCGGGGAACAATGAGCAGTTCTTC
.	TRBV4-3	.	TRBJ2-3	CASSQDRRQGQTDTQYF	TGCGCCAGCAGCCAAGATAGGCGGCAGGGCCAAACAGATACGCAGTATTTT
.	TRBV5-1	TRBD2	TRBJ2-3	CASSFGGAASTDTQYF	TGCGCCAGCAGCTTCGGGGGGGCGGCTAGCACAGATACGCAGTATTTT
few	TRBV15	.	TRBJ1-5	CATSRYRVNQPQHF	TGTGCCACCAGCAGATACAGGGTAAACCAGCCCCAGCATTTT
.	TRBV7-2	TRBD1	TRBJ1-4	CASSLVGGRGEKLFF	TGTGCCAGCAGCTTAGTGGGCGGCAGGGGGGAAAAACTGTTTTTT
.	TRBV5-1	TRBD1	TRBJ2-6	CASSYQGAAGANVLTF	TGCGCCAGCAGCTACCAGGGGGCGGCTGGGGCCAACGTCCTGACTTTC
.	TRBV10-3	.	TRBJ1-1	CAIKRGTNTEAFF	TGTGCCATCAAAAGGGGGACGAACACTGAAGCTTTCTTT
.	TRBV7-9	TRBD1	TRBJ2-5	CASSQRQGQETQYF	TGTGCCAGCAGCCAGAGACAGGGCCAAGAGACCCAGTACTTC
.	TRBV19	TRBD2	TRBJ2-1	CASSIPLWLAGASSYNEQFF	TGTGCCAGTAGTATACCCCTGTGGCTAGCGGGGGCAAGCTCCTACAATGAGCAGTTCTTC
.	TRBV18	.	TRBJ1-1	CASSPQPPDRPTEAFF	TGTGCCAGCTCACCGCAGCCCCCGGACAGACCCACTGAAGCTTTCTTT
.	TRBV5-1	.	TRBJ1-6	CASSRKGHLDSPLHF	TGCGCCAGCAGCCGTAAGGGACACCTAGATTCACCCCTCCACTTT
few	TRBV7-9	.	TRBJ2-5	CASSGRQVWTQYF	TGTGCCAGCAGCGGGCGACAAGTTTGGACCCAGTACTTC
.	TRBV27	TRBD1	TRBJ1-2	CASSSGTGKGYTF	TGTGCCAGCAGCTCCGGGACAGGGAAGGGCTACACCTTC
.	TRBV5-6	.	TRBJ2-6	CASSLGASGANVLTF	TGTGCCAGCAGCTTAGGGGCCTCTGGGGCCAACGTCCTGACTTTC
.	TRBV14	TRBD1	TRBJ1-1	CASSDRDRPNTEAFF	TGTGCCAGCAGCGATAGGGACAGGCCGAACACTGAAGCTTTCTTT
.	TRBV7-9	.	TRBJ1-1	CSSSLIQGPGTEAFF	TGTTCCAGCAGCTTAATCCAGGGGCCGGGCACTGAAGCTTTCTTT
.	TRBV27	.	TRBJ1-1	CASSFVPGQGEAFF	TGTGCCAGCAGTTTTGTCCCGGGACAAGGTGAAGCTTTCTTT
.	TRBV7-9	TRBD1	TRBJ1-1	CASSPQGQGARGTEAFF	TGTGCCAGCAGCCCTCAAGGACAGGGGGCTCGGGGCACTGAAGCTTTCTTT
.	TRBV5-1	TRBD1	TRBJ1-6	CASSYGTAVDNSPLHF	TGCGCCAGCAGCTACGGGACAGCGGTAGATAATTCACCCCTCCACTTT
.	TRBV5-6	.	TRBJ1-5	CASSSASRGNQPQHF	TGTGCCAGCAGCTCCGCTTCGCGAGGAAATCAGCCCCAGCATTTT
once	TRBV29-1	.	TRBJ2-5	CSVHGTPQTETQYF	TGCAGCGTCCACGGGACACCCCAGACTGAGACCCAGTACTTC
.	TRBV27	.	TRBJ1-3	CASSRSQAFTGNTIYF	TGTGCCAGCAGCCGATCTCAGGCTTTTACTGGAAACACCATATATTTT
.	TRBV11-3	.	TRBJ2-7	CASSLANSYEQYF	TGTGCCAGCAGCTTAGCTAACTCCTACGAGCAGTACTTC
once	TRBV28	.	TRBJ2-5	CASSFGTGTSQETQYF	TGTGCCAGCAGTTTTGGAACCGGGACAAGTCAAGAGACCCAGTACTTC
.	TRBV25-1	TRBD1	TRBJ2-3	CASSESLAGTGGDTQYF	TGTGCCAGCAGTGAATCGCTCGCCGGGACAGGGGGGGATACGCAGTATTTT
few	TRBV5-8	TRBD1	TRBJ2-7	CASSSTGFYEQYF	TGTGCCAGCAGCTCGACAGGGTTCTACGAGCAGTACTTC
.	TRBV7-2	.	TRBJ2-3	CASSLDGGRTDTQYF	TGTGCCAGCAGCTTAGATGGGGGCCGCACAGATACGCAGTATTTT
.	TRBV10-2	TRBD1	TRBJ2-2	CASLRTGIGTGELFF	TGCGCCAGCCTTAGGACAGGGATAGGCACCGGGGAGCTGTTTTTT
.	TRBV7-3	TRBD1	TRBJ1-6	CASSLMAGGASALHF	TGTGCCAGCAGCTTAATGGCAGGGGGCGCTTCAGCCCTCCACTTT